This TCR beta chain was documented in a study of shared T cell receptors in the human thymus (dated by TCRdb to the early 2020s). Study-wide context: The study examined how self-reactive, shared T-cell receptor alpha chains are generated in the human thymus.

Note on this clone: Its antigen remains undetermined. Base quality data are lacking; no much larger clone is found one base away.

Between the V and J ends, shortened by 1 base and 4 bases respectively, the junction contains 14 bases. Looking up the germline V gene yields CDR1 SGHVS and CDR2 FQNEAQ. CDR3 length: 16 amino acids, cysteine to phenylalanine. The read is trimmed to its CDR3 DNA, 48 bases read in frame from base 1. Library method: the immunoSEQ multiplex PCR assay. In TCRdb, the immuneACCESS table is reduced to in-frame sequences with V and J assigned. These tables do not hold every clone; where another copy was compared, an unresolved V gene accounts for under half, and the others remain unexplained. Within this sample are under 850,000 clones, with roughly 90% of them counted one time only. The ten largest clones take up 0.01% of the sample. These same data were also listed under a study on human thymus T cells. Taken from the second paper: Donors were immunologically healthy infants undergoing open corrective cardiac surgery for congenital heart defects in Finland. Thymus tissue was obtained as surgical resects removed during corrective cardiac surgery. Usage of V and J gene segments appeared to be biased in both the thymic and the peripheral blood repertoires. According to the related research, thymic TCR repertoires were highly overlapping among unrelated individuals. The study described the TCR alpha and beta repertoires in roughly 8 infant thymus samples and a few matching peripheral blood samples. Donor ages ranged from about 7 to 250 days, and the cohort comprised about six male and a couple of female infants. Thymocytes were mechanically released from the tissue and were stored as pellets of about 9-33 million cells at -70 degrees C. A QIAsymphony instrument was used to extract genomic DNA from frozen cell pellets. TCRB and TCRAD loci were amplified from a standardized quantity of quality-controlled genomic DNA using the immunoSEQ multiplex PCR assay. The amplicons spanned the V(D)J region and were long enough to cover the CDR3 and allow V and J genes to be identified. Amplicon sequencing was performed on an Illumina platform through the commercial immunoSEQ service. Corrections for primer bias and sequencing errors followed previously described methods, while TCRAD and TCRB definitions were based on the IMGT database. immunoSEQ Analyzer 3.0 and VDJTools were used for repertoire analysis, which covered basic statistics, V/J segment usage, diversity estimates, rarefaction and pairwise overlap. Diversity was estimated using the Chao1, ChaoE, Efron-Thisted, Shannon and inverse Simpson indices, and was also estimated on datasets down-sampled to the size of the smallest sample. Repertoire overlap used strict matching of CDR3 nucleotide sequence, V gene and J gene, with Jaccard-based multidimensional scaling clustering. Thymus samples yielded on average around 810,000 unique TCRB clonotypes, compared with some 83,000 from blood samples.

The TCR comes from a boy in the first two years of life with a congenital heart defect. Donor details come from another sample of the same person, matched by shared clones. The sequenced sample consisted of thymocytes. The chain links TRBV7-8 with TRBJ2-1; TRBD2 is possibly the D segment (5 matching bases). The nucleotides are TGTGCCAGCAGCTTAGATGCGAGGGTGCCGTACAATGAGCAGTTCTTC. Its coded protein is CASSLDARVPYNEQFF.